Shown below are 10 T cell receptor beta chains from a single sample sequenced in a study of CXCR3-negative and CXCR3-positive naive CD8 T cells. The authors prepared UMI-labeled TRB cDNA libraries by 5' RACE. TCRdb re-called the 5' RACE reads and gives one entry per CDR3 protein, without DNA. This sample's table has approximately 49,000 distinct CDR3 sequences. The material sequenced was memory CD8+ T cells from blood. All receptors come from a human donor in good health. Some clones in this sample may be carry-over from other donors' samples.

The rearrangement uses TRBV5-6 and TRBJ1-2; TCRdb's D gene call, TRBD1, goes unchecked for lack of DNA. Germline V gene data show CDR1 as SGHDT and CDR2 as YYEEEE. The CDR3 covers 14 residues. This chain's CDR3 is CASSRGTGAYGYTF.

V usage is TRBV28 and J usage is TRBJ2-5. Per germline, CDR1 MDHEN and CDR2 SYDVKM. CDR3 length: 13 residues. CDR3 loop: CASTPASGETQYF.

V and J are TRBV21-1 and TRBJ1-2. TRBV21-1 is labeled a pseudogene. The CDR3 is 15 amino acids. CDR3: CASSKDVRPIYGYTF.

Here the CDR3 reads CSVEGGLNTEAFF. This chain uses TRBV29-1 with TRBJ1-1. The CDR3 spans 13 residues. CDR1 SQVTM and CDR2 ANQGSEA come from the germline V gene. The complete variable domain, with remaining parts taken from reference TRBV29-1 and TRBJ1-1, reads SAVISQKPSRDICQRGTSLTIQCQVDSQVTMMFWYRQQPGQSLTLIATANQGSEATYESGFVIDKFPISRPNLTFSTLTVSNMSPEDSSIYLCSVEGGLNTEAFFGQGTRLTVV.

V gene TRBV29-1 combines with J gene TRBJ2-1. This CDR3 comprises 15 residues. Germline V gene sequence: CDR1 SQVTM, CDR2 ANQGSEA. This CDR3 reads CSVEGLESSYNEQFF.

The gene calls are TRBV6-4 and TRBJ2-5; no DNA is available, so the TRBD1 call from TCRdb remains unchecked. Germline V gene lookup returns CDR1 MRHNA and CDR2 SNTAGT. The CDR3 covers 15 residues. CDR3: CASSSLAGKQETQYF.

CDR3 sequence: CSASSVRDREGDEQFF. The genes are TRBV20-1 and TRBJ2-1; the TCRdb call, TRBD1, lacks DNA for checking. Germline V gives CDR1 DFQATT, CDR2 SNEGSKA (reference sequence). The CDR3 consists of 16 residues.

The chain employs TRBV5-1 and TRBJ1-1. Germline lookup yields CDR1 SGHRS and CDR2 YFSETQ. The CDR3 is made up of 13 amino acids. This chain's CDR3 is CASSLDSNTEAFF.

This sequence joins TRBV28 and TRBJ2-3; TCRdb reports TRBD2, a call that lacks DNA to check it against. The CDR3 is 16 amino acids. Germline V CDR1 and CDR2: MDHEN, SYDVKM. The CDR3: CASSPLAGGSTDTQYF.

The rearrangement uses TRBV2 and TRBJ2-1; lacking DNA, the TRBD1 call made by TCRdb goes unchecked. The length of the CDR3 is 17 residues. Germline V gene lookup returns CDR1 SNHLY and CDR2 FYNNEI. The CDR3 sequence is CASSGGKTVAIDNEQFF. Full variable domain (rest looked up from reference TRBV2 and TRBJ2-1): EPEVTQTPSHQVTQMGQEVILRCVPISNHLYFYWYRQILGQKVEFLVSFYNNEISEKSEIFDDQFSVERPDGSNFTLKIRSTKLEDSAMYFCASSGGKTVAIDNEQFFGPGTRLTVL.